The 27 T cell receptor beta chains presented below share a single source sample, sequenced in a study of T cells after yellow fever vaccination (dated by TCRdb to between 2019 and 2020). The library was obtained by 5' RACE. TCRdb records Illumina NovaSeq 6000 as the sequencer. TCRdb's own reprocessing of the public reads used fastp at Q25 and MiXCR and kept productive beta chains. Entries that share a CDR3 protein sequence are merged under the most common genes and DNA. Within this sample are 300,000 to 400,000 distinct CDR3 sequences, with about 11% of them counted one time only. Around 3.2% of the sample belongs to the ten largest clones. In the paper's terms, the treatment or condition label means: live attenuated yellow fever vaccine strain. Sequenced here: CD4+ T cells sorted from PBMCs, sampled 45 days after the yellow fever booster vaccination. These receptors were collected from a man between 18 and 35 years old who received the YFV17D yellow fever vaccine.

The chain has TRBV5-1 and TRBJ2-7; D not resolved. From germline, CDR1 is SGHRS and CDR2 YFSETQ. Trimming took off 0 bases at V and 3 bases at J, with 7 bases between the two ends. The CDR3 extends over 13 amino acids. As DNA, the CDR3 is TGCGCCAGCAGCTTGGTTTTCGGCTACGAGCAGTACTTC. Its protein is CASSLVFGYEQYF.

There are a few counts of this clonotype. J is TRBJ1-5 and V is TRBV20-1; 7 bases agree with TRBD1. Per the germline V gene, CDR1 is DFQATT and CDR2 is SNEGSKA (reference sequence). CDR3 size: 15 residues. J gave up 1 base and V 5 bases, and 8 bases lay outside the gene matches. In DNA, the CDR3 is TGCAGTGCTGCAGGACAGGAGAGAAGCAATCAGCCCCAGCATTTT. Amino acid sequence: CSAAGQERSNQPQHF.

Points on this clonotype: A much larger clone differs from this one at a single base, so this may be a read error. This chain joins TRBV10-3 and TRBJ2-3; either TRBD1 or TRBD2 may supply D (5 bases each). V lost 4 bases, J lost 8 bases, and 16 bases lay in between. This CDR3 region has 14 residues. Germline-derived CDR1 and CDR2 are ENHRY and SYGVKD. In DNA form, the CDR3 reads TGTGCCATCAGTGGTTTCGGGGCCTCAGGTACGCAGTATTTT. It specifies CAISGFGASGTQYF.

This clonotype was counted between two and nine times. The chain links TRBV6-4 to TRBJ2-7; the D gene could be TRBD1 or TRBD2 (6 bases each). Looked up from germline, CDR1 is MRHNA and CDR2 is SNTAGT. This CDR3 has 14 residues. V was pared by 4 bases and J by 2 bases, with 12 bases between. The CDR3 DNA follows: TGTGCCAGCAGTGTGGCGGAGGGGGCCTACGAGCAGTACTTC. This sequence encodes CASSVAEGAYEQYF.

The chain has TRBV5-1 and TRBJ2-6, with D uncertain. Germline CDR1 and CDR2: SGHRS and YFSETQ. This CDR3 region has 14 residues. Trimming took 4 bases from V and 1 from J, leaving 6 bases between them. As DNA, the CDR3 is TGCGCCAGCAGCCAGACATCTGGGGCCAACGTCCTGACTTTC. Its protein product is CASSQTSGANVLTF.

The chain employs TRBV4-3 and TRBJ1-6; D call uncertain. Germline V CDR1 and CDR2: LGHNA, YSLEER. The CDR3 sequence is 15 residues long. V was clipped by 0 bases and J by 4 bases, with 7 bases between them. The DNA for the CDR3 is TGCGCCAGCAGCCAAGAGACGGGATATAATTCACCCCTCCACTTT. Its protein product is CASSQETGYNSPLHF.

This clonotype was detected many times. This chain joins TRBV12-5 and TRBJ2-1; 8 nucleotides agree with TRBD1. The CDR3 consists of 16 residues. CDR1 LGHNT and CDR2 FRNRAP come from the germline V gene. V gave up 7 bases and J gave up 2 bases; unmatched junction bases: 10. The CDR3 DNA follows: TGTGCTAGTGCCAAGACGGGACAGGCAACCTACAATGAGCAGTTCTTC. It specifies CASAKTGQATYNEQFF.

This clonotype occurred a few times. V and J are TRBV20-1 and TRBJ2-1; D gene uncertain. Germline V gene lookup returns CDR1 DFQATT and CDR2 SNEGSKA (reference sequence). The CDR3 has 17 amino acids. V lost 3 bases and J 4 bases, leaving 22 bases between the germline ends. CDR3 bases: TGCAGTGCTAGCGAAGGCAGGAAGGGATCTAGGTACAATGAGCAGTTCTTC. Its protein is CSASEGRKGSRYNEQFF.

This clonotype was counted between two and nine times. This rearrangement joins TRBV16 to TRBJ1-3; possibly TRBD1 for D (6 bases). Trimming removed 3 bases at V and 10 bases at J, with 16 bases between. The germline V gene encodes CDR1 KGHSY and CDR2 FQNENV. The CDR3 consists of 14 residues. This CDR3 is CASSQDSLVSTIYF. Here the CDR3 DNA reads TGTGCCAGCAGCCAGGACAGCCTCGTTTCGACCATATATTTT.

This chain links TRBV28 with TRBJ2-4; D is perhaps TRBD1 (6 bases). CDR3 length: 11 amino acids. CDR1 MDHEN and CDR2 SYDVKM come from the germline V gene. The ends were cut back, 5 bases at V and 7 bases at J, with 6 bases in the middle. The CDR3 here is CASSTGNIQYF. The CDR3 DNA reads TGTGCCAGCAGTACAGGGAACATTCAGTACTTC.

This clonotype was picked up many times. The chain employs TRBV6-6 and TRBJ1-2; D gene unclear. The ends were cut back, 6 bases at V and 3 bases at J, with 17 bases in the middle. Looked up from germline, CDR1 is MNHNY and CDR2 is SVGAGI (reference sequence). The CDR3 consists of 15 residues. CDR3 nucleotides: TGTGCCAGCAGACTTAACCCGGAGAGGGACTATGGCTACACCTTC. Protein product: CASRLNPERDYGYTF.

This clonotype was seen only a few times. The rearrangement uses TRBV4-2 and TRBJ1-2; no reliable D call. Trimming stripped 0 bases from V and 4 bases from J, with 12 bases between. The CDR3 is 15 amino acids. Germline V gives CDR1 LGHNA, CDR2 YNFKEQ. The DNA of the CDR3 is TGTGCCAGCAGCCAAGATGTCGGCCAGCGCTATGGCTACACCTTC. Translating gives CASSQDVGQRYGYTF.

This clonotype was counted between two and nine times. The rearrangement joins TRBV5-1 to TRBJ2-3; tentatively, D is TRBD1 or TRBD2 (6 bases each). The CDR3 has 12 amino acids. V was shortened by 1 base and J by 11 bases, with 11 bases between the two germline ends. Germline loops: CDR1 SGHRS, CDR2 YFSETQ. This CDR3 is CASSLTGAEQYF. The CDR3 DNA reads as TGCGCCAGCAGCTTGACGGGGGCGGAGCAGTATTTT.

This clonotype was detected many times. The V call is TRBV7-2, the J call TRBJ1-1; D may be TRBD1 (5 bases). Germline V gene data show CDR1 as SGHTA and CDR2 as FQGNSA. The CDR3 has 14 residues. The V and J ends lost 3 bases and 0 bases respectively, with 8 bases between them. The CDR3 bases are TGTGCCAGCAGCTTTACAGGTATGAACACTGAAGCTTTCTTT. It translates to CASSFTGMNTEAFF.

The chain carries TRBV7-9 and TRBJ1-1, with D unclear. Germline lookup yields CDR1 SEHNR and CDR2 FQNEAQ (reference sequence). V gave up 5 bases and J gave up 1 base, with 8 bases separating them. The CDR3 is made up of 13 amino acids. The CDR3 is CASSQTQNTEAFF. The CDR3 nucleotides are TGTGCCAGCAGCCAGACACAGAACACTGAAGCTTTCTTT.

This clonotype has a handful of counts. V is TRBV10-3 and J is TRBJ1-1; D unclear. Trimming removed 3 bases at V and 2 bases at J, with 7 bases between. Germline V gene data show CDR1 as ENHRY and CDR2 as SYGVKD. The CDR3 is 13 amino acids. The CDR3 bases are TGTGCCATCAGTGATATCGAAAACACTGAAGCTTTCTTT. Protein sequence: CAISDIENTEAFF.

This clonotype was seen ten or more times. The chain couples TRBV12-3 or TRBV12-4 to TRBJ1-2; D is uncertain. Trimming removed 3 bases from V and 2 bases from J, with 13 bases in between. The CDR3 loop spans 15 amino acids. The CDR3 region is CASSFKRAPNYGYTF. Here the CDR3 DNA reads TGTGCCAGCAGTTTTAAAAGGGCCCCGAACTATGGCTACACCTTC.

The rearrangement links TRBV6-5 to TRBJ2-6, with D possibly being TRBD2 (5 bases). V gave up 5 bases and J gave up 3 bases, with 20 bases separating them. CDR3 length: 18 amino acids. Germline CDR1 MNHEY, CDR2 SVGAGI. The CDR3 spells CASSRYERLLFGANVLTF. The DNA of the CDR3 is TGTGCCAGCAGTAGATATGAGCGGCTCCTATTTGGGGCCAACGTCCTGACTTTC.

V and J are TRBV14 and TRBJ2-3, with 7 bases identical to TRBD1. Germline V CDR1 and CDR2: SGHDN, FVKESK. After removal of 3 bases from V and 4 bases from J, the junction contained 1 base not matched to a gene. The CDR3 length is 13 residues. The CDR3 spells CASSQGTADTQYF. The CDR3 DNA reads as TGTGCCAGCAGCCAGGGGACAGCAGATACGCAGTATTTT.

The rearrangement joins TRBV12-3 or TRBV12-4 to TRBJ1-5; D ambiguous. The length of the CDR3 is 12 residues. V was cut by 6 bases and J by 7 bases, with 10 bases left in between. CDR3 sequence reads: CASRAGWQPQHF. The CDR3 nucleotides read TGTGCCAGCAGGGCGGGGTGGCAGCCCCAGCATTTT.

V is TRBV18 and J is TRBJ2-2; D may be TRBD1 (5 bases). Trimming removed 3 bases from V and 4 bases from J, with 12 bases in between. The CDR3 totals 15 residues. Germline-derived CDR1 and CDR2 are KGHSH and LQKENI. CDR3: CASSPPQGSTGELFF. The CDR3 nucleotides read TGTGCCAGCTCACCCCCTCAGGGATCCACCGGGGAGCTGTTTTTT.

This clonotype was seen many times. The rearrangement uses TRBV7-2 and TRBJ2-5, with 7 bases matching TRBD1. The germline CDR1 and CDR2 sequences are SGHTA and FQGNSA. This CDR3 region has 13 residues. Germline trimming cut 8 bases from V and 4 bases from J; bases unmatched to any gene: 7. The CDR3 reads CASAQTGRETQYF. The DNA of the CDR3 is TGTGCCAGCGCTCAGACAGGGAGAGAGACCCAGTACTTC.

This clonotype has a handful of counts. The rearrangement links TRBV2 to TRBJ2-2; D possibly matches TRBD1 or TRBD2 (5 bases each). From germline, CDR1 is SNHLY and CDR2 FYNNEI. The CDR3 totals 15 residues. The ends were cut back, 4 bases at V and 3 bases at J, with 12 bases in the middle. Here the CDR3 reads CASSAGTYDTGELFF. CDR3 nucleotides: TGTGCCAGCAGTGCGGGGACGTACGACACCGGGGAGCTGTTTTTT.

The chain links TRBV20-1 to TRBJ2-5, with D tentatively TRBD1 or TRBD2 (5 bases each). Germline lookup yields CDR1 DFQATT and CDR2 SNEGSKA (reference sequence). Trimming pared 5 bases from V and 1 base from J, leaving 14 bases between. The CDR3 consists of 14 residues. The CDR3 DNA reads TGCAGTGCTCGCCCCGGGGCAGCCCAAGAGACCCAGTACTTC. As protein: CSARPGAAQETQYF.

The chain carries TRBV4-1 and TRBJ1-5; no reliable D call. V lost 4 bases to trimming and J lost 3 bases, with 16 bases between them. From germline, CDR1 is MGHRA and CDR2 YSYEKL. The CDR3 has 16 amino acids. DNA for the CDR3: TGCGCCAGCAGCCCATTGATGGGGTTCGACAATCAGCCCCAGCATTTT. Encoded protein: CASSPLMGFDNQPQHF.

As regards this clonotype: The conserved phenylalanine or tryptophan normally closing the CDR3 is absent here, so this likely arose from a read error. No DNA is shown, since the ends of the CDR3 on it are uncertain; the CDR3 is the one TCRdb lists. The rearrangement links TRBV6-6 to TRBJ2-7; the D segment call TRBD2 is taken from the table without a DNA check. From germline, CDR1 is MNHNY and CDR2 SVGAGI (reference sequence). 12 amino acids form the CDR3, both terminal residues included. The CDR3 is CASSYSTSFQVY.

Concerning this clonotype: At one boundary the junction diverges from the germline segment, which might be a read error. V and J are TRBV3-1 and TRBJ1-4, with D unresolved. The germline gives CDR1 LGHDT, CDR2 YNNKEL (reference sequence). This CDR3 is 10 amino acids long. CDR3 residues: CAATNEKLFF. For the CDR3, the DNA is TGCGCCGCAACTAATGAAAAACTGTTTTTT.